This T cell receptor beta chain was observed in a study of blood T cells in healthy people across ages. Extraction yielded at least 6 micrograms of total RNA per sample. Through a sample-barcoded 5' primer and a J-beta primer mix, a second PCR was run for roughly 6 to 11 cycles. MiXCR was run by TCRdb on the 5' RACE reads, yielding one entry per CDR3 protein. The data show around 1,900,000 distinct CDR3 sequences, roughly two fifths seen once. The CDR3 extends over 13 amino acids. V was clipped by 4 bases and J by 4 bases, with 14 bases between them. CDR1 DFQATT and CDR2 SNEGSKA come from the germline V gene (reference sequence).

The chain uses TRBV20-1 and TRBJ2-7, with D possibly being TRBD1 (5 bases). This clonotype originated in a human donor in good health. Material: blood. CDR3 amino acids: CSATRVQGYEQYF. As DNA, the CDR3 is TGCAGTGCTACCCGCGTCCAGGGATACGAGCAGTACTTC.